What follows are 2 T cell receptor beta chains derived from one specimen sequenced in a study of blood T cell repertoires in COVID-19 (dated by TCRdb to 2018 to 2020). The library was prepared using the immunoSEQ multiplex PCR assay. Entries here come from immuneACCESS through TCRdb and include only in-frame sequences with V and J called. Some clones fail to appear in such tables; in the studies checked, an unresolved V gene covers under half of the shortfall, and the cause of the remainder is unknown. In all, the sample holds over 200,000 clones, and 88% of those were seen once. About 2.5% of the sample lies in the top ten. The specimen was peripheral blood. All receptors come from a woman aged 55-69 years with acute or convalescent COVID-19.

For the CDR3, the DNA is TGTGCCAGCAGCTGGGACAGGGGGGAAGCTTTCTTT. This translates into CASSWDRGEAFF. The chain recombines TRBV28 with TRBJ1-1; 11 bases line up with TRBD1. This CDR3 contains 12 residues. The trim removed 6 bases at V and 8 bases at J, leaving 2 bases unmatched. Germline V lookup: CDR1 MDHEN, CDR2 SYDVKM.

The rearrangement uses TRBV30 and TRBJ1-4; TRBD1 aligns across 7 bases. The CDR3 loop spans 11 amino acids. V was pared by 3 bases and J by 15 bases, with 7 bases of the junction left unmatched. CDR1 and CDR2 (germline): GTSNPN, SVGIG (reference sequence). The CDR3 bases are TGTGCCTGGAGCGCGGGGACAGTTTTGTTTTTT. Translating gives CAWSAGTVLFF.